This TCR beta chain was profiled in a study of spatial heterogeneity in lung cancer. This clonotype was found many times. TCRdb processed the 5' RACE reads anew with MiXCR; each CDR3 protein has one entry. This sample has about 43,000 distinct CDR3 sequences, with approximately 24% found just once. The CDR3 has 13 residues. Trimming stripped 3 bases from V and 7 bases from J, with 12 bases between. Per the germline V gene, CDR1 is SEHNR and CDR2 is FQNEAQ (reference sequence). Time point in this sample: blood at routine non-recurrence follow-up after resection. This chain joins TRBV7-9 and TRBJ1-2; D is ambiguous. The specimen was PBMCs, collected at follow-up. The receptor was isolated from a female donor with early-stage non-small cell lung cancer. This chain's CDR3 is CASSFGETGGYTF. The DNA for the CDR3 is TGTGCCAGCAGCTTCGGGGAAACCGGTGGCTACACCTTC.